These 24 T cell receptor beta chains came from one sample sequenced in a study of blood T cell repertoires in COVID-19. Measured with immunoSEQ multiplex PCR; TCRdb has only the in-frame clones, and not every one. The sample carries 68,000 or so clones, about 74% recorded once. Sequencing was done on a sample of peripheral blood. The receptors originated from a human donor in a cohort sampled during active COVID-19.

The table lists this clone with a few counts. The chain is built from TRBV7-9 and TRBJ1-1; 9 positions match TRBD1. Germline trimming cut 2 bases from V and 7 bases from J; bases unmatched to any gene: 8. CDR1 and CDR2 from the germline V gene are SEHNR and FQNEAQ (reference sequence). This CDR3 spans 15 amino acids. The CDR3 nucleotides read TGTGCCAGCAGCTTACCCCCGGGACAGGGCCATGAAGCTTTCTTT. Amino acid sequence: CASSLPPGQGHEAFF.

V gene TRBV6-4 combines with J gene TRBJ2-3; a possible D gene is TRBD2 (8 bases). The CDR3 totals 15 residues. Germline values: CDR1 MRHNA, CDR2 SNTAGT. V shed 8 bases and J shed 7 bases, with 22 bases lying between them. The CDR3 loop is CASGGTAGALNTQYF. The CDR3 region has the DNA TGTGCCAGCGGGGGGACAGCGGGAGCATTGAATACGCAGTATTTT.

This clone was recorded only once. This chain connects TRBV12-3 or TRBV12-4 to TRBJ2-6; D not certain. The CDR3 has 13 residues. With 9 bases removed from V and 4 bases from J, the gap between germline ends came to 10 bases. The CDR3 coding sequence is TGTGCCAGTCTTCGGTCGGGGGCCAACGTCCTGACTTTC. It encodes CASLRSGANVLTF.

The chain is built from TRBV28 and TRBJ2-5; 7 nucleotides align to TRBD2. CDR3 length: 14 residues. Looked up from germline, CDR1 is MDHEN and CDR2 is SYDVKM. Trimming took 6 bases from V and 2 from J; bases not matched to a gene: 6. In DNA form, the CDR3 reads TGTGCCAGCAGCCAGGGAGGGTCTCAAGAGACCCAGTACTTC. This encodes CASSQGGSQETQYF.

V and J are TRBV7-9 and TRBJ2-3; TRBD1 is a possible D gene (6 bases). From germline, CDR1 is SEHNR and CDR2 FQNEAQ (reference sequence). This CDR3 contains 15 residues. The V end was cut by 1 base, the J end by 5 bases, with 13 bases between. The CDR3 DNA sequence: TGTGCCAGCAGCTTAGGAGTACAGGGTCAAGATACGCAGTATTTT. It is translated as CASSLGVQGQDTQYF.

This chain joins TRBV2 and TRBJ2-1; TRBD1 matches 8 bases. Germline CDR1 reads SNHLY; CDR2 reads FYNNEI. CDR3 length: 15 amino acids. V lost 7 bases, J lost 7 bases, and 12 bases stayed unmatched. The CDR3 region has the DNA TGTGCCAGCACCCGCATGGGGCAGGGGGCTAATGAGCAGTTCTTC. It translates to CASTRMGQGANEQFF.

CDR3 residues: CASRTGKSSPLHF. The CDR3 coding sequence is TGTGCCAGTAGGACAGGGAAATCTTCACCCCTCCACTTT. The chain combines TRBV11-3 with TRBJ1-6, with 8 bases that match TRBD1. With 9 bases clipped from V and 9 bases from J, the junction kept 7 bases outside the gene matches. Looked up from germline, CDR1 is SGHNT and CDR2 is YENEEA. The CDR3 is 13 amino acids.

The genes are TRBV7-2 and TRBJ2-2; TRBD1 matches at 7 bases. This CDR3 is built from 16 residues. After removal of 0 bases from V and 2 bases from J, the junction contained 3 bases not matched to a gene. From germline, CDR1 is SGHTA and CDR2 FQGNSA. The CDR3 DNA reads TGTGCCAGCAGCTTAGCGGGGACAGAAAACACCGGGGAGCTGTTTTTT. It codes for CASSLAGTENTGELFF. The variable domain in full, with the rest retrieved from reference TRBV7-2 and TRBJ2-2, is GAGVSQSPSNKVTEKGKDVELRCDPISGHTALYWYRQSLGQGLEFLIYFQGNSAPDKSGLPSDRFSAERTGGSVSTLTIQRTQQEDSAVYLCASSLAGTENTGELFFGEGSRLTVL.

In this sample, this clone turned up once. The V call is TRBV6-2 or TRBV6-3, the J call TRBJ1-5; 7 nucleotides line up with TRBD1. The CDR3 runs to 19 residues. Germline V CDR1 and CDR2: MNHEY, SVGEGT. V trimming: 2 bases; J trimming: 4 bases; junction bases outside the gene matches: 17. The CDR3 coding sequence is TGTGCCAGCAGTTACGATCCCACTAAACAGGGGTTTCTAAATCAGCCCCAGCATTTT. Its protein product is CASSYDPTKQGFLNQPQHF.

The CDR3 region has the DNA TGCAGTGCCGGCGGGGGCTACGAGCAGTACTTC. This encodes CSAGGGYEQYF. The J gene is TRBJ2-7, the V gene TRBV20-1, with 7 bases aligning to TRBD2. The germline V gene has CDR1 DFQATT and CDR2 SNEGSKA (reference sequence). The CDR3 is 11 amino acids. V gave up 6 bases and J gave up 3 bases; unmatched junction bases: 2.

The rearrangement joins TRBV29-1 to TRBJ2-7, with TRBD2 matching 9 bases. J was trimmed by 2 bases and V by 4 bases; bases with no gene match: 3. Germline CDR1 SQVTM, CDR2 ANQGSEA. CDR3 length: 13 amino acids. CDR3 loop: CSVGASGAYEQYF. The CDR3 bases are TGCAGCGTTGGGGCTAGCGGGGCCTACGAGCAGTACTTC.

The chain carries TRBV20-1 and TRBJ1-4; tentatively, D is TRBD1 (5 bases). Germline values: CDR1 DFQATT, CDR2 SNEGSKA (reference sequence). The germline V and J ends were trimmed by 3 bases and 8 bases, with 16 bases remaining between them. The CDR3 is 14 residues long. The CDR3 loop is CSASWRGLEEKLFF. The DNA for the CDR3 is TGCAGTGCTAGTTGGCGGGGCCTTGAAGAAAAACTGTTTTTT.

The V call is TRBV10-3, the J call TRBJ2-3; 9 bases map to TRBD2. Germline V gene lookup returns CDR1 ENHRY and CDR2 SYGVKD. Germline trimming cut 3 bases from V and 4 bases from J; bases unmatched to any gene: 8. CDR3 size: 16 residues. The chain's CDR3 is CAISDPFSGRADTQYF. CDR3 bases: TGTGCCATCAGTGACCCCTTTAGCGGGAGAGCAGATACGCAGTATTTT.

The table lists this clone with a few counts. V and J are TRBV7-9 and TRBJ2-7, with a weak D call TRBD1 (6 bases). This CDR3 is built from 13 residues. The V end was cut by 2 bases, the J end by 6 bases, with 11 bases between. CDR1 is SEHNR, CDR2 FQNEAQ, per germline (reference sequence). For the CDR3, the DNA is TGTGCCAGCAGCTTAAACAGGGCCGGCGAGCAGTACTTC. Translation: CASSLNRAGEQYF.

The CDR3 DNA is TGTGCCAGCAGTTACCCCCTGGGGCGCGGTCAGCCCCAGCATTTT. Translated: CASSYPLGRGQPQHF. V is TRBV28 and J is TRBJ1-5; TRBD1 is a possible D gene (5 bases). CDR1 is MDHEN and CDR2 is SYDVKM in the germline V gene. Trimming stripped 4 bases from V and 6 bases from J, with 16 bases between. This CDR3 has 15 amino acids.

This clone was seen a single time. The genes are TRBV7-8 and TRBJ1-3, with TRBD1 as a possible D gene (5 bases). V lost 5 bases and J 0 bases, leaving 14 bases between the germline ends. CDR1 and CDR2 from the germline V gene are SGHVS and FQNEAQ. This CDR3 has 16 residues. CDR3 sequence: CASSPGTSISGNTIYF. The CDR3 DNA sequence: TGTGCCAGCAGCCCAGGGACTTCTATCTCTGGAAACACCATATATTTT. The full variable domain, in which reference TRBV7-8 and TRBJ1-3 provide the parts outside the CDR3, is GAGVSQSPRYKVAKRGQDVALRCDPISGHVSLFWYQQALGQGPEFLTYFQNEAQLDKSGLPSDRFFAERPEGSVSTLKIQRTQQEDSAVYLCASSPGTSISGNTIYFGEGSWLTVV.

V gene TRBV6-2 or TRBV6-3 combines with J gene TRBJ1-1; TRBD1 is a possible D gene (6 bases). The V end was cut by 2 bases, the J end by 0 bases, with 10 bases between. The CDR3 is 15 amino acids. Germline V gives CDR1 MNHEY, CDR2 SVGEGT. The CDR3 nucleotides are TGTGCCAGCAGTTACACGGGACATTTGAACACTGAAGCTTTCTTT. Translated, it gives CASSYTGHLNTEAFF.

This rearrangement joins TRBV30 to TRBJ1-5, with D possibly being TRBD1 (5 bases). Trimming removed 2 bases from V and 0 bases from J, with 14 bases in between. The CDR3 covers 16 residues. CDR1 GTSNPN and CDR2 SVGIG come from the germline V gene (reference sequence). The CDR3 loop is CAWSRGIAYSNQPQHF. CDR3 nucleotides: TGTGCCTGGAGTAGGGGAATCGCATATAGCAATCAGCCCCAGCATTTT.

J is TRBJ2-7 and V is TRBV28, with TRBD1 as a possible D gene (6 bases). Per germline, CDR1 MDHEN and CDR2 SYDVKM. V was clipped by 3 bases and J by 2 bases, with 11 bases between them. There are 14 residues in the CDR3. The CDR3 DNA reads TGTGCCAGCAGTTTGGCAGGGGCGACCTACGAGCAGTACTTC. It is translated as CASSLAGATYEQYF. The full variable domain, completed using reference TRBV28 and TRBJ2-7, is DVKVTQSSRYLVKRTGEKVFLECVQDMDHENMFWYRQDPGLGLRLIYFSYDVKMKEKGDIPEGYSVSREKKERFSLILESASTNQTSMYLCASSLAGATYEQYFGPGTRLTVT.

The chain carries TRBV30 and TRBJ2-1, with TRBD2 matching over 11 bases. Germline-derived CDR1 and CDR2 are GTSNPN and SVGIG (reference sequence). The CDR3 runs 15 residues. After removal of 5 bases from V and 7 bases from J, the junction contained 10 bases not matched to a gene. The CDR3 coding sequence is TGTGCCTGGGATATGGGTAGCGGGGGGGGGAATGAGCAGTTCTTC. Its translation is CAWDMGSGGGNEQFF.

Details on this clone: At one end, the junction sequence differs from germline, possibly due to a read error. The CDR3 reads CASSFSVDENRYF. The CDR3 coding sequence is TGTGCCAGCAGTTTCAGTGTTGACGAAAACAGGTATTTT. The V call is TRBV12-3 or TRBV12-4, the J call TRBJ1-5; perhaps TRBD1 as D (5 bases). CDR3 length: 13 amino acids.

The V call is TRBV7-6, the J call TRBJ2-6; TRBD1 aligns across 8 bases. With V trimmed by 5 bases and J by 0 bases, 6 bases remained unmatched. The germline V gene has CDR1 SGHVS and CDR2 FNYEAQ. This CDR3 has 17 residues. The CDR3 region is CASSSRGLISGANVLTF. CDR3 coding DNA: TGTGCCAGCAGCAGCAGGGGGCTAATCTCTGGGGCCAACGTCCTGACTTTC.

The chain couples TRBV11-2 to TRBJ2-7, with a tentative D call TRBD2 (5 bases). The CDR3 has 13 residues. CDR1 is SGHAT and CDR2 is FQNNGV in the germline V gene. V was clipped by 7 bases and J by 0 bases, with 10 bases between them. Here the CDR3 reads CASTMAGSYEQYF. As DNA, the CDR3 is TGTGCCAGCACCATGGCGGGCTCCTACGAGCAGTACTTC. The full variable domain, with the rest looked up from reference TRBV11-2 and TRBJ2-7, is EAGVAQSPRYKIIEKRQSVAFWCNPISGHATLYWYQQILGQGPKLLIQFQNNGVVDDSQLPKDRFSAERLKGVDSTLKIQPAKLEDSAVYLCASTMAGSYEQYFGPGTRLTVT.

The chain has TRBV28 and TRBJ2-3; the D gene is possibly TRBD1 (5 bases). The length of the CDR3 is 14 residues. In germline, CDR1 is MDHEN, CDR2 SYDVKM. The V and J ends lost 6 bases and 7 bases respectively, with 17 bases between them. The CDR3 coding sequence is TGTGCCAGCAGGCCTTATAGGGGAACTAATACGCAGTATTTT. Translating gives CASRPYRGTNTQYF.